This paragraph reports one T cell receptor (beta chain). Held in samples before DNA extraction were about 0.85-10 million cryopreserved PBMC. The sample comes from a study of long-term antiretroviral therapy in people with HIV. An immunoSEQ assay, version v3.0, was performed at survey level. Repertoires were generated with immunoSEQ multiplex PCR, while TCRdb's copy carries only in-frame clones and drops some. The table lists some 17,000 clones, 78% of them singletons, with roughly 13% in the top ten. This TCR was recovered from a woman between 40 and 55 years old with HIV. The starting material was unsorted PBMCs, obtained approximately 3.2 years after starting antiretroviral therapy.

In DNA, the CDR3 is TGTGCCAGCAGCTGGGGAACGTATAGCAATCAGCCCCAGCATTTT. Translation: CASSWGTYSNQPQHF. V is TRBV5-8 and J is TRBJ1-5; D ambiguous. Germline CDR1 is SGHTS and CDR2 is YDEGEE. V was trimmed by 3 bases and J by 0 bases, leaving 10 bases between them. This CDR3 comprises 15 residues.